This is a list of T cell receptor beta chains from one sample in a study of control samples from healthy donors and cancer patients. Sequencing used immunoSEQ multiplex PCR; TCRdb keeps in-frame clones, though not all of them. The sample includes roughly 90,000 clones, roughly 82% of them seen just once. The sample comprised blood. These receptors came from a woman in her sixties or seventies in good health. Both conserved end residues are part of each CDR3. Fields, in order: CDR3 DNA, CDR3 protein, V gene, D gene, clone size, J gene. The D gene is left open where the match is weak. Only some rows state a clone size, as once, few, many or a class for expanded clones.

CDR3nt: TGTGCCAGCAGTGGATCGGGGCTCGGTACACTGTTTTTT; CDR3aa: CASSGSGLGTLFF; v_gene: TRBV6-2/TRBV6-3; d_gene: .; abundance: .; j_gene: TRBJ1-4
CDR3nt: TGCGCCAGCAGACTCGACAGGGCGGCATACCAGCCCCAGCATTTT; CDR3aa: CASRLDRAAYQPQHF; v_gene: TRBV4-1; d_gene: TRBD1; abundance: .; j_gene: TRBJ1-5
CDR3nt: TGTGCCAGCAGCTTACCAACCGACAGGAACACTGAAGCTTTCTTT; CDR3aa: CASSLPTDRNTEAFF; v_gene: TRBV7-9; d_gene: .; abundance: .; j_gene: TRBJ1-1
CDR3nt: TGTGCCAGCAGTCAGAGGACTAGCGGGCCCATAGCCAAAAACATTCAGTACTTC; CDR3aa: CASSQRTSGPIAKNIQYF; v_gene: TRBV2; d_gene: TRBD2; abundance: .; j_gene: TRBJ2-4
CDR3nt: TGTGCCAGCAGAAAGACAGGGGGCATGGGAAACACCATATATTTT; CDR3aa: CASRKTGGMGNTIYF; v_gene: TRBV6-5; d_gene: TRBD1; abundance: .; j_gene: TRBJ1-3
CDR3nt: TGCAGCGTTGAAGATCTAAGGGGGGTGGGCTACACCTTC; CDR3aa: CSVEDLRGVGYTF; v_gene: TRBV29-1; d_gene: .; abundance: .; j_gene: TRBJ1-2
CDR3nt: TGCAGCGCCGCGGGACTAGCGGGGGGGGCTAGCACAGATACGCAGTATTTT; CDR3aa: CSAAGLAGGASTDTQYF; v_gene: TRBV29-1; d_gene: TRBD2; abundance: .; j_gene: TRBJ2-3
CDR3nt: TGTGCCAGCAGCTTCACCCTTCTGCCGTTGCAGTTGGTTCACACTGAAGCTTTCTTT; CDR3aa: CASSFTLLPLQLVHTEAFF; v_gene: TRBV11-3; d_gene: .; abundance: .; j_gene: TRBJ1-1
CDR3nt: TGTGCCAGCAGTTTAATACCAGTGAATGGCTACACCTTC; CDR3aa: CASSLIPVNGYTF; v_gene: TRBV28; d_gene: .; abundance: once; j_gene: TRBJ1-2
CDR3nt: TGCAGCGTTGTACACAACTCCTACGAGCAGTACTTC; CDR3aa: CSVVHNSYEQYF; v_gene: TRBV29-1; d_gene: .; abundance: few; j_gene: TRBJ2-7
CDR3nt: TGTGCCAGCAGTCGTCGGAGGACGGTGAACACCGGGGAGCTGTTTTTT; CDR3aa: CASSRRRTVNTGELFF; v_gene: TRBV28; d_gene: .; abundance: .; j_gene: TRBJ2-2
CDR3nt: TGTGCCAGCACTCCGACAGGGCCCACAGATACGCAGTATTTT; CDR3aa: CASTPTGPTDTQYF; v_gene: TRBV6-6; d_gene: TRBD1; abundance: .; j_gene: TRBJ2-3
CDR3nt: TGTGCCAGCAGAATAAACAATGAGCAGTTCTTC; CDR3aa: CASRINNEQFF; v_gene: TRBV6-6; d_gene: .; abundance: few; j_gene: TRBJ2-1
CDR3nt: TGTGCCAGCAGCTTAGGAGGGGGCGCCTTCAATGGCTACACCTTC; CDR3aa: CASSLGGGAFNGYTF; v_gene: TRBV5-4; d_gene: TRBD1; abundance: once; j_gene: TRBJ1-2
CDR3nt: TGCGCCAGCAGCTTCACTAGCACCTCCACAGATACGCAGTATTTT; CDR3aa: CASSFTSTSTDTQYF; v_gene: TRBV5-1; d_gene: .; abundance: once; j_gene: TRBJ2-3
CDR3nt: TGTGCCATCAGTGAAGATCTTATAACGCAGTATTTT; CDR3aa: CAISEDLITQYF; v_gene: TRBV10-3; d_gene: .; abundance: few; j_gene: TRBJ2-3
CDR3nt: TGCGCCAGCAGCCCCCAGGGGCTAGCGGGAATCCATGAGCAGTTCTTC; CDR3aa: CASSPQGLAGIHEQFF; v_gene: TRBV4-1; d_gene: TRBD2; abundance: .; j_gene: TRBJ2-1
CDR3nt: TGTGCCAGCAGCCAAGATTTCCAACCCAATCAGCCCCAGCATTTT; CDR3aa: CASSQDFQPNQPQHF; v_gene: TRBV3-1/TRBV3-2; d_gene: .; abundance: .; j_gene: TRBJ1-5
CDR3nt: TGTGCCAGCAGCAATCTCCTTGTCGAGACTCTATACTTTAGCACAGATACGCAGTATTTT; CDR3aa: CASSNLLVETLYFSTDTQYF; v_gene: TRBV21-1; d_gene: .; abundance: .; j_gene: TRBJ2-3
CDR3nt: TGTGCCAGCAGCCCTCGAGACAGGGGATCCTACGAGCAGTACTTC; CDR3aa: CASSPRDRGSYEQYF; v_gene: TRBV5-6; d_gene: TRBD1; abundance: .; j_gene: TRBJ2-7
CDR3nt: TGTGCCAGCTCCCATACACAGGGTTCGGTCAATGAGCAGTTCTTC; CDR3aa: CASSHTQGSVNEQFF; v_gene: TRBV18; d_gene: .; abundance: .; j_gene: TRBJ2-1
CDR3nt: TGTGCCAGCAGTCCTGGGGGTTCCTACAATGAGCAGTTCTTC; CDR3aa: CASSPGGSYNEQFF; v_gene: TRBV11-3; d_gene: .; abundance: .; j_gene: TRBJ2-1
CDR3nt: TGTGCCAGCAGTCCCGGGACAGGGTCCTATAATTCACCCCTCCACTTT; CDR3aa: CASSPGTGSYNSPLHF; v_gene: TRBV28; d_gene: TRBD1; abundance: once; j_gene: TRBJ1-6
CDR3nt: TGCGCCAGCGCCCGAGCGGCAGCGGGAGGGGCAGATACGCAGTATTTT; CDR3aa: CASARAAAGGADTQYF; v_gene: TRBV5-1; d_gene: TRBD2; abundance: .; j_gene: TRBJ2-3
CDR3nt: TGTGCCAGCAGTTACTCGGCCCTGGGCGGTGAGCAGTTCTTC; CDR3aa: CASSYSALGGEQFF; v_gene: TRBV6-6; d_gene: .; abundance: few; j_gene: TRBJ2-1
CDR3nt: TGTGCCAGCAGTTACCGCGGACAGGGGGTATATGGCTACACCTTC; CDR3aa: CASSYRGQGVYGYTF; v_gene: TRBV6-5; d_gene: TRBD1; abundance: .; j_gene: TRBJ1-2
CDR3nt: TGTGCCAGCAGTGCCCTAGGAGCTGGCTACACCTTC; CDR3aa: CASSALGAGYTF; v_gene: TRBV6-2/TRBV6-3; d_gene: .; abundance: .; j_gene: TRBJ1-2
CDR3nt: TGTGCCACCAGCAGAGATTATTACGGGGAGCAGTACTTC; CDR3aa: CATSRDYYGEQYF; v_gene: TRBV15; d_gene: .; abundance: .; j_gene: TRBJ2-7
CDR3nt: TGTGCCAGCAGTCAGATGAGGGGCTCAGAAGAGACCCAGTACTTC; CDR3aa: CASSQMRGSEETQYF; v_gene: TRBV6-6; d_gene: .; abundance: .; j_gene: TRBJ2-5
CDR3nt: TGCAGCGTTTCGTCCCTCGGGGTTGCCTATGGCTACACCTTC; CDR3aa: CSVSSLGVAYGYTF; v_gene: TRBV29-1; d_gene: .; abundance: .; j_gene: TRBJ1-2
CDR3nt: TGTGCCAGCAGCTTCCAGTCCTACAATGAGCAGTTCTTC; CDR3aa: CASSFQSYNEQFF; v_gene: TRBV7-6; d_gene: .; abundance: .; j_gene: TRBJ2-1
CDR3nt: TGTGCCACCAGCAGTAGTGGGCCCGCACCCTACGAGCAGTACTTC; CDR3aa: CATSSSGPAPYEQYF; v_gene: TRBV15; d_gene: .; abundance: .; j_gene: TRBJ2-7
CDR3nt: TGCGCCAGCAGCCAAGCCCGGGCCTCGTACTCACCCCTCCACTTT; CDR3aa: CASSQARASYSPLHF; v_gene: TRBV4-3; d_gene: .; abundance: .; j_gene: TRBJ1-6
CDR3nt: TGTGCCACCAGCAGAGATGGGGTATGGGGCTACACCTTC; CDR3aa: CATSRDGVWGYTF; v_gene: TRBV15; d_gene: .; abundance: .; j_gene: TRBJ1-2
CDR3nt: TGCGCCAGCAGCGGACAGAGTAGCACAGATACGCAGTATTTT; CDR3aa: CASSGQSSTDTQYF; v_gene: TRBV5-1; d_gene: .; abundance: .; j_gene: TRBJ2-3
CDR3nt: TGTGCCAGCAGTGACGGACTAGCGGGGGATACGCAGTATTTT; CDR3aa: CASSDGLAGDTQYF; v_gene: TRBV6-4; d_gene: TRBD2; abundance: .; j_gene: TRBJ2-3
CDR3nt: TGTGCCAGCAGTGGCGAATATAATTCACCCCTCCACTTT; CDR3aa: CASSGEYNSPLHF; v_gene: TRBV2; d_gene: .; abundance: .; j_gene: TRBJ1-6
CDR3nt: TGTGCCAGTAGGGCCAGGGAAATGGTAACAGCCAAAAACATTCAGTACTTC; CDR3aa: CASRAREMVTAKNIQYF; v_gene: TRBV19; d_gene: .; abundance: .; j_gene: TRBJ2-4
CDR3nt: TGTGCCAGCTCACCACCGGTCGGCAACTATGGCTACACCTTC; CDR3aa: CASSPPVGNYGYTF; v_gene: TRBV18; d_gene: .; abundance: .; j_gene: TRBJ1-2
CDR3nt: TGTGCCATCAGTGAGTCGACGAAACAAAATTCACCCCTCCACTTT; CDR3aa: CAISESTKQNSPLHF; v_gene: TRBV10-3; d_gene: .; abundance: .; j_gene: TRBJ1-6
CDR3nt: TGTGCCAGCAGTTTCGGGGAGAACACTGAAGCTTTCTTT; CDR3aa: CASSFGENTEAFF; v_gene: TRBV27; d_gene: .; abundance: large; j_gene: TRBJ1-1
CDR3nt: TGCGCCAGCAGTTTGCAGGGGGATATAAACACTGAAGCTTTCTTT; CDR3aa: CASSLQGDINTEAFF; v_gene: TRBV5-1; d_gene: TRBD1; abundance: .; j_gene: TRBJ1-1
CDR3nt: TGTGCCAGCAACAACCGCGATGGCTACACCTTC; CDR3aa: CASNNRDGYTF; v_gene: TRBV12-3/TRBV12-4; d_gene: .; abundance: .; j_gene: TRBJ1-2